The 26 T cell receptor beta chains given below trace back to one sample, sequenced in a study of cytomegalovirus exposure and HLA in healthy donors. PCR used 60 Vbeta primers and 13 Jbeta primers. The repertoire was sequenced with immunoSEQ multiplex PCR; TCRdb's copy has only in-frame clones and lacks some. The sample records around 130,000 clones, around 77% being singletons. Sequenced input: PBMCs. These receptors originate from a man aged 50-59 years in good health and CMV-seronegative.

The V call is TRBV5-6, the J call TRBJ2-5, with D possibly being TRBD2 (6 bases). With 0 bases removed from V and 5 bases from J, the gap between germline ends came to 17 bases. CDR3 length equals 16 residues. The germline CDR1 and CDR2 sequences are SGHDT and YYEEEE. This CDR3 is CASSLVRRAAEETQYF. CDR3 nucleotides: TGTGCCAGCAGCTTGGTGCGGAGGGCCGCGGAGGAGACCCAGTACTTC.

The CDR3 region has the DNA TGTGCCACCAGCAGTCAGGGACAGGGTAGAGGATCCGGGGCCAACGTCCTGACTTTC. Translation gives CATSSQGQGRGSGANVLTF. V usage is TRBV15 and J usage is TRBJ2-6, with TRBD1 matching over 9 bases. The CDR3 spans 19 residues. The V gene end was trimmed by 3 bases and the J gene end by 4 bases; junction bases not matched to a gene: 13. Germline V gene lookup returns CDR1 LNHNV and CDR2 YYDKDF (reference sequence).

CDR3 bases: TGTGCCAGCAGTGAAGAGGCCTCGGGACTAGGTGGAACAGATACGCAGTATTTT. This sequence encodes CASSEEASGLGGTDTQYF. This sequence joins TRBV2 and TRBJ2-3; 8 bases are shared with TRBD2. Per germline, CDR1 SNHLY and CDR2 FYNNEI. There are 18 residues in the CDR3. V was clipped by 1 base and J by 3 bases; unmatched bases: 12.

The chain uses TRBV9 and TRBJ2-1; 8 nucleotides line up with TRBD2. CDR3 length: 18 amino acids. Looked up from germline, CDR1 is SGDLS and CDR2 is YYNGEE. V gave up 4 bases and J gave up 0 bases; unmatched junction bases: 12. CDR3 amino acids: CASSTLGGGGSSYNEQFF. CDR3 nucleotide sequence: TGTGCCAGCAGCACCCTCGGGGGCGGGGGGAGCTCCTACAATGAGCAGTTCTTC.

This chain joins TRBV5-1 and TRBJ2-5; unclear D gene. Germline-derived CDR1 and CDR2 are SGHRS and YFSETQ. Trimming shortened V by 2 bases and J by 0 bases, and 8 bases separated the two germline ends. CDR3 length: 14 residues. CDR3 region: CASSLPGNQETQYF. CDR3 bases: TGCGCCAGCAGCTTACCGGGTAACCAAGAGACCCAGTACTTC.

The chain joins TRBV19 to TRBJ1-4; unclear D gene. Germline CDR1 and CDR2: LNHDA and SQIVND (reference sequence). CDR3 length: 14 residues. V lost 7 bases and J lost 7, with 16 bases in between. The DNA for the CDR3 is TGTGCCAGTACCTCCCCGGGAGAGCGTGAAAAACTGTTTTTT. Protein product: CASTSPGEREKLFF.

The sample holds a few counts of this clone. V is TRBV10-3 and J is TRBJ2-7, with D unclear. The CDR3 is 12 residues long. Looked up from germline, CDR1 is ENHRY and CDR2 is SYGVKD. V was shortened by 3 bases and J by 6 bases, with 9 bases between the two germline ends. The CDR3 DNA follows: TGTGCCATCAGTGACACAGACATCGAGCAGTACTTC. This gives the protein CAISDTDIEQYF.

This clone is a singleton in its sample. The chain recombines TRBV19 with TRBJ2-3, with 8 bases matching TRBD2. The ends lost 5 bases at V and 4 bases at J; junction bases unmatched: 11. This CDR3 has 16 amino acids. Per germline, CDR1 LNHDA and CDR2 SQIVND (reference sequence). The CDR3 spells CASSPLLAVISDTQYF. CDR3 DNA: TGTGCCAGTAGTCCCCTACTAGCGGTAATTTCAGATACGCAGTATTTT.

This clone was picked up a small number of times. The J gene is TRBJ2-2, the V gene TRBV5-1; TRBD1 matches 7 bases. The CDR3 covers 17 residues. With V trimmed by 0 bases and J by 2 bases, 7 bases remained unmatched. CDR1 is SGHRS, CDR2 YFSETQ, per germline. The chain's CDR3 is CASSLGHRQGNTGELFF. CDR3 bases: TGCGCCAGCAGCTTGGGCCATCGACAGGGCAACACCGGGGAGCTGTTTTTT.

The genes are TRBV28 and TRBJ2-4, with D possibly being TRBD1 (6 bases). Trimming shortened V by 6 bases and J by 0 bases, and 9 bases separated the two germline ends. The CDR3 sequence is 14 residues long. CDR1 MDHEN and CDR2 SYDVKM come from the germline V gene. CDR3 loop: CASSGTLAKNIQYF. CDR3 nucleotides: TGTGCCAGCAGCGGGACACTAGCCAAAAACATTCAGTACTTC.

V usage is TRBV19 and J usage is TRBJ2-7; 10 bases line up with TRBD1. CDR3 length equals 16 residues. Germline V CDR1 and CDR2: LNHDA, SQIVND (reference sequence). Trimming at V came to 5 bases and at J to 5 bases, leaving 12 bases not matched to a gene. The DNA for the CDR3 is TGTGCCAGTAGTCTAAGCCGGGACAGGGGTTTCGACGAGCAGTACTTC. Protein product: CASSLSRDRGFDEQYF.

This clone was found a few times. This chain connects TRBV18 to TRBJ2-1; a weak D match, TRBD2 (6 bases). V was cut by 6 bases and J by 7 bases, with 16 bases left in between. The CDR3 has 14 amino acids. The V gene's germline CDR1 is KGHSH and CDR2 LQKENI. In DNA, the CDR3 is TGTGCCAGCTCCCGCGCTAGCGAGAAAAATGAGCAGTTCTTC. As protein: CASSRASEKNEQFF.

This chain links TRBV10-3 with TRBJ2-1, with a tentative D call TRBD1 (6 bases). Germline CDR1 reads ENHRY; CDR2 reads SYGVKD. The CDR3 runs to 12 residues. V lost 6 bases and J 8 bases, leaving 11 bases between the germline ends. The CDR3 nucleotides are TGTGCCATCAGCCGGAGACAGGATGAGCAGTTCTTC. It specifies CAISRRQDEQFF.

The chain couples TRBV2 to TRBJ2-1, with D unresolved. Looked up from germline, CDR1 is SNHLY and CDR2 is FYNNEI. The germline V and J ends were trimmed by 4 bases and 4 bases, with 11 bases remaining between them. This CDR3 spans 14 amino acids. The chain's CDR3 is CASSGATRYNEQFF. In nucleotides, the CDR3 is TGTGCCAGCAGTGGGGCTACTCGATACAATGAGCAGTTCTTC. Variable domain in full (rest from reference TRBV2 and TRBJ2-1): EPEVTQTPSHQVTQMGQEVILRCVPISNHLYFYWYRQILGQKVEFLVSFYNNEISEKSEIFDDQFSVERPDGSNFTLKIRSTKLEDSAMYFCASSGATRYNEQFFGPGTRLTVL.

There are a few counts of this clone. The J gene is TRBJ2-7, the V gene TRBV4-1, with 8 nucleotides matching TRBD2. CDR1 and CDR2 (germline): MGHRA, YSYEKL. V lost 1 base and J lost 3; bases outside the gene matches: 5. The CDR3 has 15 amino acids. CDR3 nucleotides: TGCGCCAGCAGCCAAGGCCCGGGACTAGACTACGAGCAGTACTTC. Translation: CASSQGPGLDYEQYF.

The CDR3 sequence is CASSMRQGSWETQYF. CDR3 DNA: TGTGCCAGTAGTATGAGACAGGGTTCTTGGGAGACCCAGTACTTC. The chain carries TRBV19 and TRBJ2-5, with 7 bases lining up with TRBD1. Germline V lookup: CDR1 LNHDA, CDR2 SQIVND (reference sequence). This CDR3 spans 15 amino acids. The V segment lost 3 bases and the J segment 5 bases; nucleotides outside the gene matches: 9.

The rearrangement joins TRBV4-3 to TRBJ2-1; 9 bases match TRBD2. Germline CDR1 LGHNA, CDR2 YSLEER. This CDR3 is built from 16 residues. V shed 1 base and J 7 bases; nucleotides not matched to a gene: 8. The DNA for the CDR3 is TGCGCCAGCAGCCAAGGCGGTAGCGGGAGACGGAATGAGCAGTTCTTC. This gives the protein CASSQGGSGRRNEQFF.

This clone has more than one count but fewer than ten. The rearrangement uses TRBV28 and TRBJ1-2, with 7 bases lining up with TRBD1. V gave up 3 bases and J gave up 12 bases; unmatched junction bases: 4. CDR1 MDHEN and CDR2 SYDVKM come from the germline V gene. This CDR3 is built from 11 residues. DNA of the CDR3: TGTGCCAGCAGTTTTCAGGGGGAAAACACCTTC. Its protein is CASSFQGENTF.

This chain connects TRBV5-8 to TRBJ2-3; 7 bases are a match to TRBD1. CDR1 and CDR2 from the germline V gene are SGHTS and YDEGEE. V lost 5 bases and J lost 3; bases outside the gene matches: 9. The CDR3 runs to 15 residues. CDR3 sequence reads: CASRYHRGRTDTQYF. The CDR3 region has the DNA TGTGCCAGCAGGTATCACAGGGGTCGGACAGATACGCAGTATTTT.

This rearrangement joins TRBV9 to TRBJ2-3; 8 positions match TRBD2. Germline V lookup: CDR1 SGDLS, CDR2 YYNGEE. V gave up 4 bases and J gave up 6 bases; unmatched junction bases: 7. This CDR3 has 14 amino acids. The CDR3 sequence: CASSPRRGGDTQYF. The DNA of the CDR3 is TGTGCCAGCAGCCCGCGCCGGGGGGGGGATACGCAGTATTTT.

This clone was seen only a few times. The chain joins TRBV9 to TRBJ2-1; D unclear. Per germline, CDR1 SGDLS and CDR2 YYNGEE. The V gene lost 0 bases and the J gene lost 5 bases, with 9 bases spanning the gap. The CDR3 loop spans 14 amino acids. The CDR3 bases are TGTGCCAGCAGCGTAGCCCCTCGGGACAATGAGCAGTTCTTC. Translated, it gives CASSVAPRDNEQFF.

This sequence joins TRBV10-1 and TRBJ2-2; tentative D call: TRBD2 (5 bases). Germline loops: CDR1 WNHNN, CDR2 SYGVQD (reference sequence). The ends were cut back, 0 bases at V and 2 bases at J, with 13 bases in the middle. The CDR3 runs to 17 residues. This CDR3 is CASSESEGEVNTGELFF. As DNA, the CDR3 is TGCGCCAGCAGTGAGTCCGAGGGTGAAGTCAACACCGGGGAGCTGTTTTTT.

This chain joins TRBV27 and TRBJ2-7; 8 bases agree with TRBD2. Germline V lookup: CDR1 MNHEY, CDR2 SMNVEV (reference sequence). The V gene end was trimmed by 0 bases and the J gene end by 11 bases; junction bases not matched to a gene: 12. There are 15 residues in the CDR3. The CDR3 sequence is CASSLSGTRETAKYF. The CDR3 nucleotides are TGTGCCAGCAGTTTATCGGGGACTAGGGAGACAGCCAAGTACTTC.

The rearrangement joins TRBV11-2 to TRBJ1-1; no firm D call. The length of the CDR3 is 14 residues. The germline V and J ends were trimmed by 5 bases and 0 bases, with 10 bases remaining between them. Germline V gene sequence: CDR1 SGHAT, CDR2 FQNNGV. The CDR3 coding sequence is TGTGCCAGCAGCGCGAATCCGATGAACACTGAAGCTTTCTTT. Encoded protein: CASSANPMNTEAFF.

The rearrangement links TRBV5-1 to TRBJ2-6, with D possibly TRBD2 on 5 matching bases. Trimming removed 2 bases from V and 0 bases from J, with 9 bases in between. The germline V gene encodes CDR1 SGHRS and CDR2 YFSETQ. The length of the CDR3 is 16 residues. In nucleotides, the CDR3 is TGCGCCAGCAGCTTCGGTGAGGGCTCTGGGGCCAACGTCCTGACTTTC. Translation gives CASSFGEGSGANVLTF.

The chain has TRBV6-1 and TRBJ2-2; possible D gene TRBD2, 7 bases. The CDR3 is made up of 15 amino acids. V lost 9 bases to trimming and J lost 4 bases, with 18 bases between them. Germline CDR1 and CDR2: MNHNS and SASEGT. This CDR3 reads CARGGGGGGTGELFF. The CDR3, as DNA: TGTGCCAGAGGGGGGGGAGGCGGGGGCACCGGGGAGCTGTTTTTT.